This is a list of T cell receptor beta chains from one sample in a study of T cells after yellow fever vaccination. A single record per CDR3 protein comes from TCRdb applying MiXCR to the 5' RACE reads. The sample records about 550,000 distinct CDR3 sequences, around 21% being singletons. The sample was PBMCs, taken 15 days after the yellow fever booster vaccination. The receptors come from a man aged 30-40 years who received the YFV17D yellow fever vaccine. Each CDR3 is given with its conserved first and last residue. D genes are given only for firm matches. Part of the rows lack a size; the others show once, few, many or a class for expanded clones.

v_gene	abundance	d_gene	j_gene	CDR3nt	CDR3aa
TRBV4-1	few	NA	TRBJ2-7	TGCGCCAGCAGCCTTCGGGAGTCCCACGAGCAGTACTTC	CASSLRESHEQYF
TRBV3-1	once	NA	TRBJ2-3	TGTGCCAGCAGCCCAGTAGTCGGGACCGGAGATACGCAGTATTTT	CASSPVVGTGDTQYF
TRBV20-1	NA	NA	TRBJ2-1	TGCGGACTAAGAGGGGCAGCAGGCTACAATGAGCAGTTCTTC	CGLRGAAGYNEQFF
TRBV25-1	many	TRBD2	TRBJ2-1	TGTGCCAGCAGTCGAGGTGGGCTAGCGGGAACTGAGCAGTTCTTC	CASSRGGLAGTEQFF
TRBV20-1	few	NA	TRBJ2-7	TGCAGTGCTAGAGACGGGGTGGTTTGCTGGACTATCCCCTACGAGCAGTACTTC	CSARDGVVCWTIPYEQYF
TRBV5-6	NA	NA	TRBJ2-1	TGTGCCAGCAGCCCCGGCGGCGAGGGTAATGAGCAGTTCTTC	CASSPGGEGNEQFF
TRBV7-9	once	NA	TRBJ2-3	TGTGCCAGCAGCTTAGAGCACCCTGGGGCAGATACGCAGTATTTT	CASSLEHPGADTQYF
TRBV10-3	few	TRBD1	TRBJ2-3	TGTGCCATCAGTGAGTCCTCAGGACAGGGGTCAGATACGCAGTATTTT	CAISESSGQGSDTQYF
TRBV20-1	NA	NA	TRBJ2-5	TGCAGTGCTAGAGATGCAGGGGGGTTGGAGACCCAGTACTTC	CSARDAGGLETQYF
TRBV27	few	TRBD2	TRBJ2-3	TGTGCCAGCAGTTCTCGGGAGGGGGCAGATACGCAGTATTTT	CASSSREGADTQYF
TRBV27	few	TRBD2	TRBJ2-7	TGTGCCAGCAGTTCCGACGCCCCGGGAGGCGAGCAGTACTTC	CASSSDAPGGEQYF
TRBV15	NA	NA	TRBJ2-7	TGTGCCACCAGCAGAGACCCCGTCCGAGTTTCGCAGTACTTC	CATSRDPVRVSQYF
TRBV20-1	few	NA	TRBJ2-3	TGCAGTGCGCCGGAGAGCACAGATACGCAGTATTTT	CSAPESTDTQYF
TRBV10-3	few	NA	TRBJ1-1	TGTGCCATCAGTGTTCGGGAGAACACTGAAGCTTTCTTT	CAISVRENTEAFF
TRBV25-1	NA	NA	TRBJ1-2	TGTGCCAGCAGTGAAAGTGAGGTCTATGGCTACACCTTC	CASSESEVYGYTF
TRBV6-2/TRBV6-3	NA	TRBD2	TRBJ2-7	TGTGCCAGCAGTTACGGGGGAGCGGGAGGGCCGAACTACGAGCAGTACTTC	CASSYGGAGGPNYEQYF
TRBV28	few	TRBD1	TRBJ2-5	TGTGCCAGCAGTTTTACCGGGACAGCCCAAGAGACCCAGTACTTC	CASSFTGTAQETQYF
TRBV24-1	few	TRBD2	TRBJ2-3	TGTGCCACCAGTGATTTGGTAGCGGGAGGCCGCACAGATACGCAGTATTTT	CATSDLVAGGRTDTQYF
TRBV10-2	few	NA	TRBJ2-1	TGCGCCAGCGGTGGCCCGAGGAATGAGCAGTTCTTC	CASGGPRNEQFF
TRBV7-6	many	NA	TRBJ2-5	TGTGCCAGCAGCTTAGTAAAAGAGACCCAGTACTTC	CASSLVKETQYF
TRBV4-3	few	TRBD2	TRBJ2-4	TGCGCCAGCAGCCAAGGAAAGGGAGGGGTCAAAAACATTCAGTACTTC	CASSQGKGGVKNIQYF
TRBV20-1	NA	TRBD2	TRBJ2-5	TGCAGTGCTAGAGGAGCTAGCGGGGTCCAAGAGACCCAGTACTTC	CSARGASGVQETQYF
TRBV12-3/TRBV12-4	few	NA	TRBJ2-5	TGTGCCAGCATCCCGGGTGGAAAGCAGAAAGAGACCCAGTACTTC	CASIPGGKQKETQYF
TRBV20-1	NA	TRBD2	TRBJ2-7	TGCAGTGCCGCGGACGGGGGGTACGAGCAGTACTTC	CSAADGGYEQYF
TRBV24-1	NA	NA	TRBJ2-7	TGTGCCACCAGTGATTTGCGTAGGAACGAGCAGTACTTC	CATSDLRRNEQYF
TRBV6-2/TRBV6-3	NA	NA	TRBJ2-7	TGTGCCGCGAGGACCTCCTACGAGCAGTACTTC	CAARTSYEQYF
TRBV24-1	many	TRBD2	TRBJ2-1	TGTGCCACCAGTGATTCCGCTAGCGGTTCCTACAATGAGCAGTTCTTC	CATSDSASGSYNEQFF
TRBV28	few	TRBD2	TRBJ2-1	TGTGCCAGCAGTTCTTTGACTAGCGGGAGATGGGGAGAGCAGTTCTTC	CASSSLTSGRWGEQFF
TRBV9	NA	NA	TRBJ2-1	TGTGCCAGCAGCGAGGACCGGGGCCCGTACAATGAGCAGTTCTTC	CASSEDRGPYNEQFF
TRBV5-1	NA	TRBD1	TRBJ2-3	TGCGCCAGCAGCTTGGCCGGCGGGACAGGGTCCCCAGATACGCAGTATTTT	CASSLAGGTGSPDTQYF
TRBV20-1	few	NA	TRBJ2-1	TGCAGTGCTAGGGAGCGGACATACAATGAGCAGTTCTTC	CSARERTYNEQFF
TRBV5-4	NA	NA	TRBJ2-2	TGTGCCAGCAGCCACCAGTCTTCTAGCAGCTCCGGGGAGCTGTTTTTT	CASSHQSSSSSGELFF
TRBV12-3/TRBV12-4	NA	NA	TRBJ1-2	TGTGCCAGCAGCCGGATGGCGGGGACAGGCTACACCTTC	CASSRMAGTGYTF
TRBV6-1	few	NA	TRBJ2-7	TGTGCCAGCAGGGAACGTGGGGGGATTTCCCGTGACTACGAGCAGTACTTC	CASRERGGISRDYEQYF
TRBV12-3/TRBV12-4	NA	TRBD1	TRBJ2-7	TGTGCCAGCAGTTTTGACAGGGGGGGGACAGGAGAGCAGTACTTC	CASSFDRGGTGEQYF
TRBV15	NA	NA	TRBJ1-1	TGTGCCACCAGCAAAAGGGAGGGAGAAGCTTTCTTT	CATSKREGEAFF
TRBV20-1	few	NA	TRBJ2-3	TGCAGTGCTAGTGAGGGGCCAGATACGCAGTATTTT	CSASEGPDTQYF
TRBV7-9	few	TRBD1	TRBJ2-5	TGTGCCAGCAGCCCCCAGACAGGGGGCGCGGAGACCCAGTACTTC	CASSPQTGGAETQYF
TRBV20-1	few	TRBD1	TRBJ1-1	TGCAGTGCTAGAGCAGGATCGGGACAGGGGCTATTGAACACTGAAGCTTTCTTT	CSARAGSGQGLLNTEAFF
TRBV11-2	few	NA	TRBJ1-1	TGTGCCAGCAGCACACAGGCAGGGAACACTGAAGCTTTCTTT	CASSTQAGNTEAFF
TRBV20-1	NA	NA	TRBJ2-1	TGCAGTGCCCTGACATTAGCGGTCCCCAATGAGCAGTTCTTC	CSALTLAVPNEQFF
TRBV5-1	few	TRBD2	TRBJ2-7	TGCGCCAGCTCCCGTAGGAGCGGGACTACCTACGAGCAGTACTTC	CASSRRSGTTYEQYF
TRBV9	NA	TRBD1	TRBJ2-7	TGTGCCAGCAGCGTAGGGGGGACAGACTACGAGCAGTACTTC	CASSVGGTDYEQYF
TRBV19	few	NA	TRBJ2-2	TGTGCCAGTAGTATAGCCACCCCTCTGAGAACCGGGGAGCTGTTTTTT	CASSIATPLRTGELFF
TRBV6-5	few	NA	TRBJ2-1	TGTGCCAGCAGTACATCATACAATGAGCAGTTCTTC	CASSTSYNEQFF
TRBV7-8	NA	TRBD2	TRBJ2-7	TGTGCCAGCAGCCCACTAGCGGGAGGGTACTACGAGCAGTACTTC	CASSPLAGGYYEQYF
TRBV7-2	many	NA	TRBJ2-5	TGTGCCAGCAGCTTTTACGAGACCCAGTACTTC	CASSFYETQYF
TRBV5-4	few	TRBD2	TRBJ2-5	TGTGCCAGCAGCTTGGGGACGCGGGGGGGGGAGACCCAGTACTTC	CASSLGTRGGETQYF
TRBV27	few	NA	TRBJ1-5	TGTGCCAGCATGTCTACACTAAATCAGCCCCAGCATTTT	CASMSTLNQPQHF